This T cell receptor (beta chain) emerged from a study of post-analysis software for immune sequencing data. Each TCR beta cDNA library carried unique molecular identifiers. TCRdb re-derived calls from the PCR reads in MiXCR, one entry per CDR3 protein. The table shows roughly 730,000 distinct CDR3 sequences, with roughly 27% occurring only once. The sequence was collected from a girl aged 5-17 years with multiple sclerosis. Sequencing was performed on blood.

The CDR3 here is CASSDPRDRGTDTQYF. The CDR3 bases are TGTGCCAGCAGTGACCCCCGGGACAGGGGCACAGATACGCAGTATTTT. This sequence joins TRBV6-1 and TRBJ2-3, with 9 nucleotides matching TRBD1. After removal of 3 bases from V and 1 base from J, the junction contained 5 bases not matched to a gene. The CDR3 loop spans 16 amino acids. The V gene's germline CDR1 is MNHNS and CDR2 SASEGT.